Listed below are T cell receptor beta chains from one sample, sequenced in a study of cytomegalovirus exposure and HLA in healthy donors. The data were produced by immunoSEQ multiplex PCR, yet TCRdb's version contains in-frame clones alone and is incomplete. This listing includes about 67,000 clones. Sequencing was carried out using PBMCs. These receptors originate from a young woman in good health and CMV-seronegative. CDR3s include the opening cysteine and the closing phenylalanine or tryptophan. Each record gives: D gene, J gene, clone size, V gene, CDR3 protein, CDR3 DNA. D genes are given only for firm matches. For some rows the clone size is stated as once, few or many, or as a class when expanded; others skip it.

TRBD1,TRBJ2-2,-,TRBV5-1,CASRLGTGADTGELFF,TGCGCCAGCAGGTTAGGGACAGGGGCGGACACCGGGGAGCTGTTTTTT
-,TRBJ1-4,-,TRBV15,CATSRDRGIGNEKLFF,TGTGCCACCAGCAGAGATCGGGGGATAGGTAATGAAAAACTGTTTTTT
TRBD1,TRBJ1-2,-,TRBV5-1,CASSLGTDRGRGYTF,TGCGCCAGCAGCTTGGGAACAGACAGGGGAAGAGGCTACACCTTC
-,TRBJ1-2,-,TRBV14,CASSKGGRTLSLSTF,TGTGCCAGCAGTAAGGGCGGGCGGACCCTTTCCTTAAGTACCTTC
-,TRBJ2-7,-,TRBV6-1,CASTIERSYEQYF,TGTGCCAGCACGATAGAGAGGTCCTACGAGCAGTACTTC
-,TRBJ1-2,-,TRBV27,CASRLQVGTYYGYTF,TGTGCCAGCAGACTGCAAGTAGGGACTTACTATGGCTACACCTTC
-,TRBJ1-4,-,TRBV7-2,CASSLVEGDEKLFF,TGTGCCAGCAGCTTAGTTGAGGGAGATGAAAAACTGTTTTTT
-,TRBJ1-1,-,TRBV18,CASSQGEMVTEAFF,TGTGCCAGCTCACAGGGGGAGATGGTCACTGAAGCTTTCTTT
-,TRBJ2-5,-,TRBV5-1,CASSSKGEETQYF,TGCGCCAGCAGCTCGAAAGGGGAAGAGACCCAGTACTTC
-,TRBJ2-1,medium-sized,TRBV7-3,CASSVGGGPINEQFF,TGTGCCAGCAGCGTAGGGGGAGGGCCGATTAATGAGCAGTTCTTC
TRBD1,TRBJ2-7,-,TRBV29-1,CSVEGDRETSYEQYF,TGCAGCGTTGAAGGGGACAGGGAAACCTCCTACGAGCAGTACTTC
TRBD1,TRBJ1-1,-,TRBV7-9,CASSFQAGTGWVEAFF,TGTGCCAGCAGCTTCCAGGCCGGGACAGGGTGGGTTGAAGCTTTCTTT
-,TRBJ1-2,-,TRBV5-1,CATRGGRENYGYTF,TGCGCCACCAGGGGTGGCAGGGAAAACTATGGCTACACCTTC
TRBD1,TRBJ2-3,-,TRBV7-6,CASRGGASTDTQYF,TGTGCCAGCAGAGGGGGCGCGAGCACAGATACGCAGTATTTT
-,TRBJ2-7,-,TRBV29-1,CSGLITTSYEQYF,TGCAGCGGGTTGATAACAACATCCTACGAGCAGTACTTC
-,TRBJ2-3,-,TRBV27,CASSLWGQGTDTQYF,TGTGCCAGCAGTTTATGGGGGCAGGGTACAGATACGCAGTATTTT
TRBD2,TRBJ2-3,-,TRBV9,CASSARAGEPTDTQYF,TGTGCCAGCAGCGCAAGAGCGGGAGAGCCCACAGATACGCAGTATTTT
TRBD2,TRBJ2-1,-,TRBV6-5,CASSVPGGPGDEQFF,TGTGCCAGCAGCGTTCCGGGAGGGCCAGGGGATGAGCAGTTCTTC
TRBD1,TRBJ1-5,-,TRBV9,CASSPHRDRDGQPQHF,TGTGCCAGCAGCCCACACCGGGACAGGGATGGTCAGCCCCAGCATTTT
TRBD1,TRBJ1-6,-,TRBV19,CASSTLIMTGPNSPLHF,TGTGCCAGTAGTACACTGATAATGACAGGGCCAAATTCACCCCTCCACTTT
TRBD1,TRBJ1-1,-,TRBV4-2,CASSQKLTGGSTEAFF,TGTGCCAGCAGCCAAAAACTGACAGGGGGGAGCACTGAAGCTTTCTTT
-,TRBJ2-1,-,TRBV20-1,CSATPGYEQFF,TGCAGTGCTACTCCCGGGTATGAGCAGTTCTTC
-,TRBJ1-1,-,TRBV5-1,CASSPRTDNTEAFF,TGCGCCAGCAGCCCCCGGACAGACAACACTGAAGCTTTCTTT
-,TRBJ2-7,-,TRBV4-1,CASSLMGGNEQYF,TGCGCCAGCAGCCTAATGGGCGGGAACGAGCAGTACTTC
-,TRBJ1-2,-,TRBV19,CASSPSSPGGAHYGYTF,TGTGCCAGTAGCCCAAGCTCCCCAGGAGGGGCCCACTATGGCTACACCTTC
-,TRBJ1-2,-,TRBV28,CASSGYYGYTF,TGTGCCAGCAGTGGCTACTATGGCTACACCTTC
TRBD2,TRBJ2-1,-,TRBV19,CASTPGLASYNEQFF,TGTGCCAGTACCCCTGGACTAGCGTCCTACAATGAGCAGTTCTTC
-,TRBJ2-2,-,TRBV4-3,CASSQVSANTGELFF,TGCGCCAGCAGCCAGGTCAGCGCGAACACCGGGGAGCTGTTTTTT
TRBD1,TRBJ1-3,-,TRBV5-4,CASSSMGTVSGNTIYF,TGTGCCAGCAGCTCAATGGGGACAGTCTCTGGAAACACCATATATTTT
-,TRBJ2-7,-,TRBV6-5,CASSPDSTPYEQYF,TGTGCCAGCAGTCCGGACAGCACTCCCTACGAGCAGTACTTC
-,TRBJ1-1,-,TRBV10-3,CAIKLREENTEAFF,TGTGCCATCAAACTCAGGGAGGAGAACACTGAAGCTTTCTTT
-,TRBJ2-4,-,TRBV4-3,CASSSPRGARNIQYF,TGCGCCAGCAGCTCACCCCGGGGAGCAAGAAACATTCAGTACTTC
-,TRBJ2-1,-,TRBV5-1,CASSLLAGINNEQFF,TGCGCCAGCAGCTTGCTGGCGGGGATCAACAATGAGCAGTTCTTC
-,TRBJ1-1,-,TRBV6-5,CASSYGRSPKNTEAFF,TGTGCCAGCAGTTACGGCAGGTCGCCCAAGAACACTGAAGCTTTCTTT
-,TRBJ2-7,-,TRBV10-3,CAISDLAGRYEQYF,TGTGCCATCAGTGATCTGGCAGGGAGGTACGAGCAGTACTTC
TRBD2,TRBJ2-7,-,TRBV7-3,CASSLMASGAYEQYF,TGTGCCAGCAGCTTAATGGCTAGCGGGGCCTACGAGCAGTACTTC